The present T cell receptor (beta chain) was sequenced within a study of blood T cells in healthy people across ages. Whole-study findings and limits: PBMCs went unsorted, and a conclusive naive versus antigen-experienced comparison was therefore prevented.

Germline V gives CDR1 SGHAT, CDR2 FQNNGV. CDR3 length equals 15 residues. Deletions cut 5 bases from V and 1 base from J, with 14 bases between. Sample-barcoded 5' priming and a J-beta primer mix drove a second PCR of roughly 7 to 11 cycles. TCRdb processed the 5' RACE reads anew with MiXCR; each CDR3 protein has one entry. Here the sample spans 950,000 to 1,200,000 distinct CDR3 sequences, around two fifths being singletons. Regarding this clonotype: Its specificity is not known.

The genes are TRBV11-2 and TRBJ2-5; no clear D gene. Source material: blood. The clonotype originates from a man younger than 35 in good health. The CDR3 nucleotides read TGTGCCAGCAGCCCGCTGAGAGTTGTCCAAGAGACCCAGTACTTC. This gives the protein CASSPLRVVQETQYF. Drawing the rest from reference TRBV11-2 and TRBJ2-5, the complete variable domain is EAGVAQSPRYKIIEKRQSVAFWCNPISGHATLYWYQQILGQGPKLLIQFQNNGVVDDSQLPKDRFSAERLKGVDSTLKIQPAKLEDSAVYLCASSPLRVVQETQYFGPGTRLLVL.